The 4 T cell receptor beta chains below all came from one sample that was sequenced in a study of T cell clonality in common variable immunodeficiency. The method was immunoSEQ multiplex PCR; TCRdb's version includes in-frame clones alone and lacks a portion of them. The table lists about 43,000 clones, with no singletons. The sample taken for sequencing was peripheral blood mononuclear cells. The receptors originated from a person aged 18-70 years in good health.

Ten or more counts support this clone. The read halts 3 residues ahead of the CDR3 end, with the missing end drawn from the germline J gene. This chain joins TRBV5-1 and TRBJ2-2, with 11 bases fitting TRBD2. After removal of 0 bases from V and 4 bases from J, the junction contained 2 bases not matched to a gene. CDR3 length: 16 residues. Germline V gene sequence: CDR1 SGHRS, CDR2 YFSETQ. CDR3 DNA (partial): TGCGCCAGCAGCTTGGAACTAGCGGGAGCCACCGGGGAG. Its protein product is CASSLELAGATGE. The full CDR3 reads CASSLELAGATGELFF.

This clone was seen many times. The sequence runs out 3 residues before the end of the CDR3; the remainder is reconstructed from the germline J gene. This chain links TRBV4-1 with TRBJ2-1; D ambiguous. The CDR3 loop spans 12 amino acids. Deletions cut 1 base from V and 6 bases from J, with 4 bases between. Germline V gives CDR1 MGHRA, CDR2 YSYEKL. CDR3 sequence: CASSQGSNEQFF. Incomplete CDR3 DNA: TGCGCCAGCAGCCAAGGCAGCAATGAG.

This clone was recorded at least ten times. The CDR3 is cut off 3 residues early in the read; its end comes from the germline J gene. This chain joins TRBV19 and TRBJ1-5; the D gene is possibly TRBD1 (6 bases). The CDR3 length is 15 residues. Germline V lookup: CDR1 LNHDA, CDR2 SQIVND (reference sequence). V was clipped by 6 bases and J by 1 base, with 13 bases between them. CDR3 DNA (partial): TGTGCCAGTAGGCCTGGGGGCAGCAGCAATCAGCCC. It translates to CASRPGGSSNQP. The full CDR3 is CASRPGGSSNQPQHF.

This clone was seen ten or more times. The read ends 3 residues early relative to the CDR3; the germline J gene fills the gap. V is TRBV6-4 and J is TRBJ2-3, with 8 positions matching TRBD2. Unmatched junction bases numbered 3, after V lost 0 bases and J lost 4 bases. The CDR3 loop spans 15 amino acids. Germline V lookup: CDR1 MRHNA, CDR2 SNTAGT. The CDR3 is CASSDSSGGSDTQYF. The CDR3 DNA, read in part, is TGTGCCAGCAGTGACTCAAGCGGGGGATCAGATACG.